The 21 T cell receptor beta chains in this list originate from one sample, sequenced in a study of post-analysis software for immune sequencing data. TCR beta cDNA libraries had unique molecular identifiers. TCRdb re-called the PCR reads through MiXCR, storing one row per CDR3 protein. Here the sample spans hundreds of thousands of distinct CDR3 sequences, 25% to 30% being singletons. The study, taken as a whole, reports: Roughly 5 TRBV segments occurring more often in patients than controls included TRBV5-6, TRBV5-1 and TRBV20-1.

Which antigens these TCRs recognize remains unknown. The sequenced sample was blood. These receptors were collected from a girl between 10 and 17 years old with multiple sclerosis.

This sequence joins TRBV5-4 and TRBJ2-2; a weak D match, TRBD2 (6 bases). The V end lost 1 base, the J end lost 0 bases, and 13 bases lay between the germline ends. CDR3 length: 17 amino acids. Germline V gives CDR1 SGHNT, CDR2 YYREEE (reference sequence). The CDR3 sequence is CASSLPLTSPNTGELFF. In DNA, the CDR3 is TGTGCCAGCAGCTTGCCACTCACTAGCCCGAACACCGGGGAGCTGTTTTTT. Supplemented by reference TRBV5-4 and TRBJ2-2, the full variable domain reads ETGVTQSPTHLIKTRGQQVTLRCSSQSGHNTVSWYQQALGQGPQFIFQYYREEENGRGNFPPRFSGLQFPNYSSELNVNALELDDSALYLCASSLPLTSPNTGELFFGEGSRLTVL.

The chain recombines TRBV15 with TRBJ2-1; D remains unclear. CDR3 size: 12 residues. The ends were cut back, 5 bases at V and 4 bases at J, with 6 bases in the middle. The V gene's germline CDR1 is LNHNV and CDR2 YYDKDF (reference sequence). In DNA form, the CDR3 reads TGTGCCACCAGCGGGGTGTACAATGAGCAGTTCTTC. It is translated as CATSGVYNEQFF. The full variable domain, completed using reference TRBV15 and TRBJ2-1, is DAMVIQNPRYQVTQFGKPVTLSCSQTLNHNVMYWYQQKSSQAPKLLFHYYDKDFNNEADTPDNFQSRRPNTSFCFLDIRSPGLGDTAMYLCATSGVYNEQFFGPGTRLTVL.

This chain links TRBV20-1 with TRBJ1-1; maybe TRBD1 (6 bases). This CDR3 spans 13 amino acids. In germline, CDR1 is DFQATT, CDR2 SNEGSKA (reference sequence). Between the trimmed V and J ends, which lost 3 bases and 3 bases, there was a span of 11 bases. The chain's CDR3 is CSASPRGDTEAFF. In DNA, the CDR3 is TGCAGTGCTAGCCCCAGGGGAGACACTGAAGCTTTCTTT.

This clonotype was detected only a few times. The chain combines TRBV27 with TRBJ1-2; D gene unclear. Deletions cut 3 bases from V and 2 bases from J, with 19 bases between. In germline, CDR1 is MNHEY, CDR2 SMNVEV (reference sequence). This CDR3 region has 17 residues. CDR3 protein: CASSFGSTYSLNYGYTF. In nucleotides, the CDR3 is TGTGCCAGCAGTTTTGGTTCGACTTACTCTCTGAACTATGGCTACACCTTC.

This chain links TRBV10-2 with TRBJ2-5; 7 nucleotides agree with TRBD1. Germline CDR1 reads WSHSY; CDR2 reads SAAADI. This CDR3 region has 14 residues. Trimming cost V 3 bases and J 11 bases; bases outside gene matches: 12. The CDR3 coding sequence is TGCGCCAGCAGTGACAGGGGGACCTACAATGAGCAGTACTTC. Translated, it gives CASSDRGTYNEQYF.

The chain joins TRBV7-9 to TRBJ2-1, with TRBD1 identical over 9 bases. Germline V gene lookup returns CDR1 SEHNR and CDR2 FQNEAQ (reference sequence). Trimming at V came to 3 bases and at J to 5 bases, leaving 5 bases not matched to a gene. This CDR3 has 15 amino acids. In nucleotides, the CDR3 is TGTGCCAGCAGCTTCGGACAGGGGATCAACAATGAGCAGTTCTTC. Amino acid sequence: CASSFGQGINNEQFF.

At least ten counts were recorded for this clonotype. V and J are TRBV20-1 and TRBJ2-7, with D unclear. The V and J ends lost 3 bases and 2 bases respectively, with 2 bases between them. This CDR3 contains 10 residues. From germline, CDR1 is DFQATT and CDR2 SNEGSKA (reference sequence). The CDR3 nucleotides read TGCAGTGCTAGCCCCTACGAGCAGTACTTC. Protein sequence: CSASPYEQYF.

The table lists this clonotype with a count of one. This sequence joins TRBV5-1 and TRBJ1-4, with D perhaps matching TRBD1 (6 bases). Germline values: CDR1 SGHRS, CDR2 YFSETQ. Trimming stripped 7 bases from V and 7 bases from J, with 17 bases between. The length of the CDR3 is 14 residues. CDR3: CASSDGGRGEKLFF. The CDR3 DNA sequence: TGCGCCAGCTCAGACGGGGGCCGTGGTGAAAAACTGTTTTTT.

This clonotype showed up just a few times. The chain joins TRBV20-1 to TRBJ2-3; no definite D call. The germline V and J ends were trimmed by 6 bases and 3 bases, with 16 bases remaining between them. Germline lookup yields CDR1 DFQATT and CDR2 SNEGSKA (reference sequence). This CDR3 spans 14 amino acids. CDR3: CSAPQVIRTDTQYF. The CDR3 DNA reads TGCAGTGCCCCTCAAGTAATTAGAACAGATACGCAGTATTTT.

With respect to this clonotype: This may come from a read error, since a much larger clone is one base off. This chain connects TRBV29-1 to TRBJ2-5, with D perhaps TRBD1 or TRBD2 (6 bases each). The germline V gene encodes CDR1 SQVTM and CDR2 ANQGSEA. The V end lost 4 bases, the J end lost 4 bases, and 13 bases lay between the germline ends. The CDR3 is 13 residues long. CDR3 nucleotides: TGCAGCGTTGCACCGGGGGCTCGAGAGACCCAGTACTTC. Protein sequence: CSVAPGARETQYF.

V is TRBV29-1 and J is TRBJ2-7; 8 bases agree with TRBD1. V gave up 2 bases and J gave up 2 bases; unmatched junction bases: 8. Germline lookup yields CDR1 SQVTM and CDR2 ANQGSEA. The CDR3 is 15 amino acids. The CDR3 sequence: CSVELGQGFPYEQYF. The CDR3 DNA sequence: TGCAGCGTTGAACTCGGACAGGGCTTTCCCTACGAGCAGTACTTC.

There are a few counts of this clonotype. V gene TRBV27 combines with J gene TRBJ2-3, with no clear D. This CDR3 comprises 16 residues. The germline V and J ends were trimmed by 7 bases and 0 bases, with 17 bases remaining between them. Germline assignment: CDR1 MNHEY and CDR2 SMNVEV (reference sequence). This chain's CDR3 is CASIRLFGTSTDTQYF. The CDR3 DNA reads TGTGCCAGCATCAGATTGTTTGGCACTAGCACAGATACGCAGTATTTT.

The chain links TRBV7-2 to TRBJ2-3; D is ambiguous. Trimming removed 2 bases from V and 2 bases from J, with 14 bases in between. The CDR3 length is 16 residues. CDR1 SGHTA and CDR2 FQGNSA come from the germline V gene. The CDR3 reads CASSLYRATHTDTQYF. DNA of the CDR3: TGTGCCAGCAGCTTATATCGGGCGACCCACACAGATACGCAGTATTTT.

This clonotype has a handful of counts. The rearrangement uses TRBV28 and TRBJ2-1; D not resolved. Between the trimmed V and J ends, which lost 3 bases and 15 bases, there was a span of 18 bases. Germline CDR1 reads MDHEN; CDR2 reads SYDVKM. The CDR3 covers 13 residues. CDR3 loop: CASSLAQLRVPFF. The CDR3 region has the DNA TGTGCCAGCAGTTTGGCTCAACTGCGCGTCCCGTTCTTC.

The chain carries TRBV19 and TRBJ1-2; 10 bases fit TRBD1. The CDR3 extends over 13 amino acids. J gave up 8 bases and V 9 bases, and 9 bases lay outside the gene matches. From germline, CDR1 is LNHDA and CDR2 SQIVND (reference sequence). CDR3 DNA sequence: TGTGCCAGCAAGGGACAGGGGACGAGAGGCTACACCTTC. Its protein is CASKGQGTRGYTF.

This clonotype was recorded at least ten times. V is TRBV6-2 or TRBV6-3 and J is TRBJ2-5; the D gene is possibly TRBD1 (6 bases). Germline assignment: CDR1 MNHEY and CDR2 SVGEGT. V lost 7 bases and J lost 5, with 26 bases in between. The CDR3 is 17 residues long. The CDR3 here is CASTTTFTGKEDETQYF. The CDR3 bases are TGTGCCAGCACCACCACTTTCACAGGGAAAGAGGATGAGACCCAGTACTTC.

This clonotype was seen only a few times. The chain recombines TRBV20-1 with TRBJ1-1, with D possibly matching TRBD1 (5 bases). Trimming removed 3 bases at V and 4 bases at J, with 9 bases between. The germline CDR1 and CDR2 sequences are DFQATT and SNEGSKA (reference sequence). The CDR3 consists of 12 residues. This chain's CDR3 is CSASRGGTEAFF. Written as DNA, the CDR3 is TGCAGTGCTAGTCGGGGGGGCACTGAAGCTTTCTTT.

This clonotype has just a few counts. The rearrangement joins TRBV18 to TRBJ2-6; D unclear. Germline assignment: CDR1 KGHSH and CDR2 LQKENI. V lost 3 bases, J lost 0 bases, and 12 bases lay in between. This CDR3 has 17 amino acids. Here the CDR3 reads CASSPRAFNSGANVLTF. The CDR3 nucleotides read TGTGCCAGCTCACCTCGAGCGTTCAACTCTGGGGCCAACGTCCTGACTTTC.

This clonotype has a handful of counts. The CDR3 here is CASSQRTGGREETQYF. The CDR3 coding sequence is TGTGCCAGCAGCCAAAGGACAGGGGGCAGGGAAGAGACCCAGTACTTC. This rearrangement joins TRBV14 to TRBJ2-5; 11 bases fit TRBD1. Germline values: CDR1 SGHDN, CDR2 FVKESK. V shed 2 bases and J 3 bases; nucleotides not matched to a gene: 5. The CDR3 length is 16 residues.

This clonotype was seen many times. The chain uses TRBV6-5 and TRBJ1-2, with TRBD1 as a possible D gene (5 bases). The V end lost 4 bases, the J end lost 5 bases, and 11 bases lay between the germline ends. Per germline, CDR1 MNHEY and CDR2 SVGAGI. This CDR3 has 13 residues. CDR3 in DNA: TGTGCCAGCAGTTTCCAGGGTTGGTATGGCTACACCTTC. Encoded protein: CASSFQGWYGYTF.

The table lists this clonotype with a few counts. The genes are TRBV5-1 and TRBJ2-1, with 13 bases lining up with TRBD2. J lost 3 bases, V lost 4 bases, and 4 bases had no gene match. This CDR3 contains 16 residues. Per germline, CDR1 SGHRS and CDR2 YFSETQ. In DNA, the CDR3 is TGCGCCAGCAGCGAGGGGACTAGCGGGATCTACAATGAGCAGTTCTTC. This gives the protein CASSEGTSGIYNEQFF. The full variable domain, rest sourced from reference TRBV5-1 and TRBJ2-1, is KAGVTQTPRYLIKTRGQQVTLSCSPISGHRSVSWYQQTPGQGLQFLFEYFSETQRNKGNFPGRFSGRQFSNSRSEMNVSTLELGDSALYLCASSEGTSGIYNEQFFGPGTRLTVL.